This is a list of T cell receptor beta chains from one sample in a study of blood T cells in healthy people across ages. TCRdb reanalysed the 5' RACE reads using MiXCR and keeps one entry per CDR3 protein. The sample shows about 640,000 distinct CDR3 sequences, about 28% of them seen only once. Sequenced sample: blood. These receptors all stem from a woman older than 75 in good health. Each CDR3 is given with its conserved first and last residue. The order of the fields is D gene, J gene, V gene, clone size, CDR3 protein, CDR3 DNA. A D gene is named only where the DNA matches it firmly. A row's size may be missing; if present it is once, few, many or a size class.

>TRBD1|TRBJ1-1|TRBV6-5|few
CASRRAAGTANTEAFF
TGTGCCAGCAGGCGCGCGGCCGGGACAGCAAACACTGAAGCTTTCTTT
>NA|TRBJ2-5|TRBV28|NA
CASIDSLRETQYF
TGTGCCAGCATTGACTCCCTCAGGGAGACCCAGTACTTC
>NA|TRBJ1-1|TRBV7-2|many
CASSGRQYLPEAFF
TGTGCCAGCAGCGGAAGGCAGTACTTACCTGAAGCTTTCTTT
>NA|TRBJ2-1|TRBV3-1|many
CASSQDRLNFNEQFF
TGTGCCAGCAGCCAAGATCGGTTGAACTTCAATGAGCAGTTCTTC
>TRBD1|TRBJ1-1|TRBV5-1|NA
CASSLGPGQGAAEAFF
TGCGCCAGCAGCTTGGGCCCGGGACAGGGGGCGGCTGAAGCTTTCTTT
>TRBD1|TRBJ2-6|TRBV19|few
CASSIGTGNSGANVLTF
TGTGCCAGTAGTATAGGGACAGGGAATTCTGGGGCCAACGTCCTGACTTTC
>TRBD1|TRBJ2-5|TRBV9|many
CASSPGDRVGQETQYF
TGTGCCAGCAGCCCAGGGGACAGGGTGGGTCAAGAGACCCAGTACTTC
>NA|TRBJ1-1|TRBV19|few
CASSPLGAMNTEAFF
TGTGCCAGTAGCCCCTTAGGGGCGATGAACACTGAAGCTTTCTTT
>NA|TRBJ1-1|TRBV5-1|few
CASRGSRGSGNTEAFF
TGCGCCAGCAGGGGGAGCAGGGGCTCTGGGAACACTGAAGCTTTCTTT
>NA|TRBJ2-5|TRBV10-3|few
CAISPGQSQETQYF
TGTGCCATCAGTCCTGGACAGAGCCAAGAGACCCAGTACTTC
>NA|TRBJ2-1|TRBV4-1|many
CASSRSRSEQFF
TGCGCCAGCAGCCGCTCCCGGAGTGAGCAGTTCTTC
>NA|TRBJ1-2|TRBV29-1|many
CSVTRMATDYGYTF
TGCAGCGTTACGAGAATGGCGACGGACTATGGCTACACCTTC
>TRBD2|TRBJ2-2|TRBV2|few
CASKYLTSLSTGELFF
TGTGCCAGCAAGTACCTGACTAGCCTGAGCACCGGGGAGCTGTTTTTT
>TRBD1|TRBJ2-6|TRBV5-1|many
CASSTPTGGGNVLTF
TGCGCCAGCAGCACCCCGACAGGGGGAGGCAACGTCCTGACTTTC
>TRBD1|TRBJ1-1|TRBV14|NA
CASSQLARGTVNTEAFF
TGTGCCAGCAGCCAATTAGCCAGGGGGACGGTGAACACTGAAGCTTTCTTT
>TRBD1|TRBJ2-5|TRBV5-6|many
CASSLDGTEQETQYF
TGTGCCAGCAGCCTGGATGGGACAGAACAAGAGACCCAGTACTTC
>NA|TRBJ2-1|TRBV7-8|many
CASSLSASAHNEQFF
TGTGCCAGCAGCTTATCTGCTAGCGCCCACAATGAGCAGTTCTTC
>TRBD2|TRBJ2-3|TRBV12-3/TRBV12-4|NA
CASSSLAGASLNTQYF
TGTGCCAGCAGTTCCCTAGCGGGGGCCTCACTTAATACGCAGTATTTT
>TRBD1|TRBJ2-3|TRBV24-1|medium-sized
CATSDTGGADTQYF
TGTGCCACCAGTGACACAGGGGGCGCAGATACGCAGTATTTT
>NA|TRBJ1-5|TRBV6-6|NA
CASASFGENQPQHF
TGTGCCAGCGCCTCCTTCGGCGAGAATCAGCCCCAGCATTTT
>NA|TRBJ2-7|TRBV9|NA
CASSVGRGGSYEQYF
TGTGCCAGCAGCGTAGGTCGAGGGGGGTCCTACGAGCAGTACTTC
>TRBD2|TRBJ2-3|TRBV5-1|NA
CTGSKTSQYTDTQYF
TGCACCGGCAGCAAGACTAGCCAATACACAGATACGCAGTATTTT
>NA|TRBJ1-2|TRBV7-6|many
CASSSNRGTGSYGYTF
TGTGCCAGCAGCTCTAATCGGGGTACAGGCTCCTATGGCTACACCTTC
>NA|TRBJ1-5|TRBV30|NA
CAWSQAYNQPQHF
TGTGCCTGGAGTCAGGCTTACAATCAGCCCCAGCATTTT
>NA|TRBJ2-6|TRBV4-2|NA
CASSHGGWTTGANVLTF
TGTGCCAGCAGCCACGGTGGCTGGACCACTGGGGCCAACGTCCTGACTTTC
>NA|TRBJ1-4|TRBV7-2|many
CASSQGGGRGEKLFF
TGTGCCAGCAGCCAAGGGGGGGGCAGGGGTGAAAAACTGTTTTTT
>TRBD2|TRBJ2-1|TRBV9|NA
CASSLEGASGVNEQFF
TGTGCCAGCAGCTTAGAGGGAGCTAGCGGGGTGAATGAGCAGTTCTTC
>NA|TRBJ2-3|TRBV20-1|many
CSARAFSSTDTQYF
TGCAGTGCTAGGGCTTTCTCTAGCACAGATACGCAGTATTTT
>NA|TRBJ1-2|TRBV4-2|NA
CASSRNRESYGYTF
TGTGCCAGCAGCCGGAACAGGGAGAGCTATGGCTACACCTTC
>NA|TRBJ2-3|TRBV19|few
CASSTGPDTQYF
TGTGCCAGTAGTACCGGACCTGATACGCAGTATTTT
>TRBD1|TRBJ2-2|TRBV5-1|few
CASSPRDSFYTGELFF
TGCGCCAGCAGCCCCCGGGACAGCTTTTACACCGGGGAGCTGTTTTTT
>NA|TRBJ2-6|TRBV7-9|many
CASSLTGVRSSGANVLTF
TGTGCCAGCAGCTTAACGGGAGTCCGCTCTTCTGGGGCCAACGTCCTGACTTTC
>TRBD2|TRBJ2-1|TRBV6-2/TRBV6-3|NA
CASDRGGWNEQFF
TGTGCCAGCGACCGGGGGGGTTGGAATGAGCAGTTCTTC
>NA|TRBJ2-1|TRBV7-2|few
CASKTGRSSYNEQFF
TGTGCCAGCAAGACAGGGAGGAGCTCCTACAATGAGCAGTTCTTC
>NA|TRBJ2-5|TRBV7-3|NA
CASSLYGTEETQYF
TGTGCCAGCAGCTTATACGGGACCGAAGAGACCCAGTACTTC
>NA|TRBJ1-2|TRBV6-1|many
CASSAGHNYGYTF
TGTGCCAGCAGTGCGGGACACAACTATGGCTACACCTTC
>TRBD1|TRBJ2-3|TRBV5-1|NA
CASSKGQNTDTQYF
TGCGCCAGCAGTAAGGGACAGAACACAGATACGCAGTATTTT
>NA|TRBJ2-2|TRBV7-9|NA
CASSPGTAATGELFF
TGTGCCAGCAGCCCCGGGACCGCCGCCACCGGGGAGCTGTTTTTT
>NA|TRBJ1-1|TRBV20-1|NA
CSASLEGPLLNTVAFF
TGCAGTGCTAGTCTTGAAGGGCCCCTCCTGAACACTGTAGCTTTCTTT
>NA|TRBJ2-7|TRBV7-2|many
CASSLPTVSSYEQYF
TGTGCCAGCAGCCTCCCGACAGTGAGCTCCTACGAGCAGTACTTC
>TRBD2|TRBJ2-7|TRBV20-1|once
CSARPGTSGSDEQYF
TGCAGTGCTAGGCCCGGGACTAGCGGGAGTGACGAGCAGTACTTC
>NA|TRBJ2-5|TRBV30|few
CAWSKGHPGETQYF
TGTGCCTGGAGTAAAGGACACCCGGGGGAGACCCAGTACTTC
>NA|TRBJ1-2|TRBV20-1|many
CSARAGTYGYTF
TGCAGTGCTAGAGCAGGGACCTATGGCTACACCTTC
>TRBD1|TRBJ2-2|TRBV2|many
CASSGQGNTGELFF
TGTGCCAGCTCGGGACAGGGGAACACCGGGGAGCTGTTTTTT
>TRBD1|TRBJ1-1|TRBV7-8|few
CASSLRTQTGMSKAFF
TGTGCCAGCAGCTTACGGACGCAGACAGGGATGTCGAAAGCTTTCTTT
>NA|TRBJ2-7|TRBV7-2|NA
CVSSLVGTAYEQYF
TGTGTCAGCAGCTTAGTCGGGACTGCCTACGAGCAGTACTTC
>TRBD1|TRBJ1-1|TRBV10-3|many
CAISETGGTNTEAFF
TGTGCCATCAGTGAGACAGGGGGCACGAACACTGAAGCTTTCTTT
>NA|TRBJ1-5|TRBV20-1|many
CSAREPYSNQPQHF
TGCAGTGCTAGGGAGCCATATAGCAATCAGCCCCAGCATTTT
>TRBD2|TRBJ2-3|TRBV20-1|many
CSARDDWRGEMADTQYF
TGCAGTGCTAGAGATGATTGGCGGGGGGAGATGGCAGATACGCAGTATTTT
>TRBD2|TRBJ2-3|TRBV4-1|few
CTSSQAPLAGGQDTQYF
TGCACCAGCAGCCAAGCCCCCCTAGCGGGGGGGCAAGATACGCAGTATTTT
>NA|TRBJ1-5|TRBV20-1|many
CSAVPAPVPQEHSNQPQHF
TGCAGTGCTGTACCCGCCCCGGTCCCTCAGGAGCATAGCAATCAGCCCCAGCATTTT
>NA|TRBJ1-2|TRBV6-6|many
CAPQRLRSGYTF
TGTGCCCCCCAGCGTTTACGGTCCGGCTACACCTTC
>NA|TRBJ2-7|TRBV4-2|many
CASSQDQVGTRSYEQYF
TGTGCCAGCAGCCAAGATCAGGTCGGGACCCGCTCCTACGAGCAGTACTTC
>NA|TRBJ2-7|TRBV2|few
CASTLGATYNEQYF
TGTGCCAGCACCTTAGGGGCCACCTACAATGAGCAGTACTTC
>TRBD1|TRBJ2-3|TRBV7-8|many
CASSYRNRGSTQYF
TGTGCCAGCAGCTACAGAAACAGGGGGTCTACGCAGTATTTT
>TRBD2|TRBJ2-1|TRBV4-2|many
CASSQDPSGAYNEQFF
TGTGCCAGCAGCCAAGATCCAAGCGGGGCGTACAATGAGCAGTTCTTC
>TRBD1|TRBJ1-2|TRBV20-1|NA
CSARDTTGMGYTF
TGCAGTGCTAGAGATACGACAGGGATGGGCTACACCTTC